This T cell receptor (beta chain) comes out of a study of T cell responses to AZD1222 COVID-19 vaccine. Method: immunoSEQ multiplex PCR; TCRdb's copy keeps in-frame clones and lacks some. The sample gives about 46,000 clones, 80% to 90% of which show up once; around 1.1% is in the top ten. This CDR3 is 16 amino acids long. V was cut by 4 bases and J by 0 bases, with 13 bases left in between. In germline, CDR1 is KGHSH, CDR2 LQKENI. Concerning this clone: The antigen is unknown.

Study-level results: Spike-specific TCR breadth rose after two AZD1222 doses, and depth rose as well.

The origin of this receptor is an adult who received the AZD1222 COVID-19 vaccine. The sequencing used peripheral blood, collected 28 days after the second AZD1222 dose. This sequence joins TRBV18 and TRBJ2-1, with no clear D. The CDR3 DNA follows: TGTGCCAGCTCACGCAATCGCGATAGCTCCTACAATGAGCAGTTCTTC. Encoded protein: CASSRNRDSSYNEQFF.